These T cell receptor beta chains were read from a single sample in a study of cytomegalovirus exposure and HLA in healthy donors. Clones were sequenced by immunoSEQ multiplex PCR, and TCRdb holds only the in-frame ones, with some missing. Found here are 200,000 to 250,000 clones, 87% of them singletons; the top ten hold 2% to 2.5%. The sequenced material came from PBMCs. Every receptor here comes from a woman between 18 and 29 years old in good health and CMV-seropositive. CDR3s include the opening cysteine and the closing phenylalanine or tryptophan. A D gene is named only where the DNA matches it firmly. Clone size is not always given. Where it is, it says once, few, many or a class for expanded clones.

j_call v_call clone_size d_call cdr3_aa cdr3_nt
TRBJ2-7 TRBV11-2 . . CASSLGQGRVHEQYF TGTGCCAGCAGCTTAGGCCAGGGCAGAGTCCACGAGCAGTACTTC
TRBJ1-2 TRBV28 once . CASSASGTSPTYTF TGTGCCAGCAGTGCCTCCGGGACATCTCCGACCTACACCTTC
TRBJ2-5 TRBV6-1 once . CASSEGPYQETQYF TGTGCCAGCAGTGAAGGGCCGTACCAAGAGACCCAGTACTTC
TRBJ2-3 TRBV19 . . CASSIIGRQLWPDTQYF TGTGCCAGTAGTATTATTGGGAGGCAGTTATGGCCAGATACGCAGTATTTT
TRBJ2-3 TRBV5-1 . . CASSLSGPADTQYF TGCGCCAGCAGCTTGTCAGGTCCGGCAGATACGCAGTATTTT
TRBJ1-4 TRBV30 . . CAWSRRVSNENLFF TGTGCCTGGAGTCGACGGGTCAGTAATGAAAACCTGTTTTTT
TRBJ2-3 TRBV27 . TRBD2 CASSFSGLAGLTDTQYF TGTGCCAGCAGTTTCTCGGGACTAGCGGGGCTCACAGATACGCAGTATTTT
TRBJ2-3 TRBV6-1 once . CASSEGPSTRKGTDTQYF TGTGCCAGCAGTGAAGGGCCCTCGACCAGGAAGGGGACAGATACGCAGTATTTT
TRBJ2-7 TRBV4-1 . . CASSQETFRGSYEQYF TGCGCCAGCAGCCAAGAAACTTTCCGGGGATCCTACGAGCAGTACTTC
TRBJ1-1 TRBV5-4 . . CASSLVQSEAFF TGTGCCAGCAGCTTGGTACAGAGCGAAGCTTTCTTT
TRBJ2-7 TRBV27 . . CASSPRKGGYGTLSSYEQYF TGTGCCAGCAGCCCTCGGAAGGGAGGTTATGGGACCCTGAGCTCCTACGAGCAGTACTTC
TRBJ2-7 TRBV4-2 . . CASSQVQDFPGEQYF TGTGCCAGCAGCCAAGTTCAGGACTTCCCCGGCGAGCAGTACTTC
TRBJ1-4 TRBV5-1 . . CASSPAGMFEKLFF TGCGCCAGCAGCCCGGCAGGGATGTTTGAAAAACTGTTTTTT
TRBJ1-1 TRBV6-1 . . CASTRTVNTEAFF TGTGCCAGCACCAGGACAGTGAACACTGAAGCTTTCTTT
TRBJ2-3 TRBV27 . TRBD2 CASKGLRERTDTQYF TGTGCCAGCAAAGGGCTGCGGGAGAGGACAGATACGCAGTATTTT
TRBJ2-1 TRBV9 . TRBD2 CASSAGSGTNEQFF TGTGCCAGCAGCGCGGGTAGCGGGACAAATGAGCAGTTCTTC
TRBJ1-2 TRBV28 . TRBD1 CASLLTGGGYTF TGTGCCAGTCTACTAACAGGGGGGGGCTACACCTTC
TRBJ2-3 TRBV7-6 . TRBD1 CASSSRQGAQYF TGTGCCAGCAGCTCCCGACAGGGGGCACAGTATTTT
TRBJ2-7 TRBV19 . TRBD2 CASSILMRLAGSEQYF TGTGCCAGTAGTATTTTAATGCGACTAGCGGGAAGCGAGCAGTACTTC
TRBJ2-1 TRBV5-1 . . CASSLGGVGYNEQFF TGCGCCAGCAGCTTAGGGGGGGTCGGGTACAATGAGCAGTTCTTC
TRBJ1-2 TRBV19 . . CASRSLQDGYTF TGTGCCAGTAGATCCCTTCAGGATGGCTACACCTTC
TRBJ2-3 TRBV5-8 once TRBD2 CASSLVWASGDTDTQYF TGTGCCAGCAGCTTGGTCTGGGCTAGCGGAGACACAGATACGCAGTATTTT
TRBJ2-5 TRBV27 . . CASSRQGFQETQYF TGTGCCAGCAGTCGCCAGGGCTTCCAAGAGACCCAGTACTTC
TRBJ2-3 TRBV2 . TRBD2 CASMRGLAGDTQYF TGTGCCAGCATGCGGGGACTAGCAGGTGATACGCAGTATTTT
TRBJ2-7 TRBV27 . TRBD1 CASSLKGQGYEQYF TGTGCCAGCAGTTTAAAGGGACAGGGTTACGAGCAGTACTTC
TRBJ2-7 TRBV18 . . CASSPDRAYEQYF TGTGCCAGCTCACCAGACAGAGCCTACGAGCAGTACTTC
TRBJ2-5 TRBV9 . . CASSVYDQETQYF TGTGCCAGCAGCGTATATGACCAAGAGACCCAGTACTTC
TRBJ1-4 TRBV5-1 . TRBD1 CASSWWTGESEKLFF TGCGCCAGCAGCTGGTGGACAGGGGAGAGTGAAAAACTGTTTTTT
TRBJ2-7 TRBV19 . TRBD1 CASSTDPGQAFSYEQYF TGTGCCAGTAGTACCGACCCGGGACAGGCGTTCTCCTACGAGCAGTACTTC
TRBJ2-1 TRBV19 . TRBD2 CASSIEGGRDYNEQFF TGTGCCAGTAGTATTGAAGGCGGGAGGGACTACAATGAGCAGTTCTTC
TRBJ1-5 TRBV27 . . CASSAQGPLSVGINQPQHF TGTGCCAGCAGTGCCCAGGGGCCCCTCTCTGTCGGGATCAATCAGCCCCAGCATTTT
TRBJ2-1 TRBV5-1 once TRBD2 CASQGGTSGMSNEQFF TGCGCCAGTCAAGGGGGGACTAGCGGCATGAGCAATGAGCAGTTCTTC
TRBJ2-3 TRBV6-1 . . CASSKPGVDTQYF TGTGCCAGCAGCAAACCAGGTGTAGATACGCAGTATTTT
TRBJ1-3 TRBV7-9 . . CASSSMGDFSGNTIYF TGTGCCAGCAGCTCAATGGGAGACTTCTCTGGAAACACCATATATTTT
TRBJ2-1 TRBV6-5 . TRBD2 CASSFAGVHEQFF TGTGCCAGCAGTTTCGCGGGAGTTCATGAGCAGTTCTTC
TRBJ2-3 TRBV7-6 . TRBD2 CASSLRREGDTQYF TGTGCCAGCAGCTTACGGCGGGAGGGCGATACGCAGTATTTT
TRBJ1-2 TRBV5-4 once . CASSLKEFGYTF TGTGCCAGCAGCTTGAAGGAGTTTGGCTACACCTTC
TRBJ1-2 TRBV5-5 . TRBD1 CASSLIRDRGRSYGYTF TGTGCCAGCAGCCTAATCCGGGACAGGGGCCGGAGCTATGGCTACACCTTC
TRBJ1-1 TRBV10-3 . . CAISRVMNTEAFF TGTGCCATCAGCCGGGTCATGAACACTGAAGCTTTCTTT
TRBJ2-2 TRBV7-9 . . CASSLRRRENTGELFF TGTGCCAGCAGCCTTCGTAGGAGGGAGAACACCGGGGAGCTGTTTTTT
TRBJ2-3 TRBV27 . . CASSDITPSDTQYF TGTGCCAGCAGTGACATAACCCCCTCAGATACGCAGTATTTT
TRBJ2-7 TRBV27 . TRBD1 CASSLVSGTGFYEQYF TGTGCCAGCAGTTTAGTTTCCGGGACAGGGTTCTACGAGCAGTACTTC
TRBJ2-7 TRBV2 . . CASSQDSYEQYF TGTGCCAGCAGCCAGGACTCCTACGAGCAGTACTTC
TRBJ2-7 TRBV29-1 . TRBD2 CSVSYSGRISYEQYF TGCAGCGTTAGCTATAGCGGGAGGATCTCCTACGAGCAGTACTTC